The 17 T cell receptor beta chains below all came from one sample that was sequenced in a study of cytomegalovirus exposure and HLA in healthy donors. Sequenced by immunoSEQ multiplex PCR; TCRdb stores in-frame clones only, minus some. The table shows about 200,000 clones, with 80% to 85% occurring only once. Sequenced input: PBMCs. Receptor source: a woman aged 25 to 39 in good health and CMV-seronegative.

This clone has only a few counts. This rearrangement joins TRBV5-6 to TRBJ1-2; 8 positions agree with TRBD1. CDR1 and CDR2 from the germline V gene are SGHDT and YYEEEE. The CDR3 is made up of 14 amino acids. The V gene end was trimmed by 0 bases and the J gene end by 7 bases; junction bases not matched to a gene: 5. This chain's CDR3 is CASSLDSGGFGYTF. The CDR3 region has the DNA TGTGCCAGCAGCTTGGATTCAGGGGGCTTTGGCTACACCTTC.

The chain couples TRBV11-3 to TRBJ2-1, with a possible D match to TRBD1 (5 bases). Trimming removed 5 bases at V and 5 bases at J, with 13 bases between. Germline CDR1 SGHNT, CDR2 YENEEA. This CDR3 has 14 residues. The CDR3 region is CASSRTTGNNEQFF. The CDR3 region has the DNA TGTGCCAGCAGCCGGACAACCGGAAACAATGAGCAGTTCTTC. The entire variable domain, with the rest obtained from reference TRBV11-3 and TRBJ2-1, is as follows: EAGVVQSPRYKIIEKKQPVAFWCNPISGHNTLYWYLQNLGQGPELLIRYENEEAVDDSQLPKDRFSAERLKGVDSTLKIQPAELGDSAVYLCASSRTTGNNEQFFGPGTRLTVL.

V and J are TRBV5-6 and TRBJ2-5; D gene uncertain. The CDR3 length is 12 residues. Germline assignment: CDR1 SGHDT and CDR2 YYEEEE. The ends were cut back, 3 bases at V and 3 bases at J, with 6 bases in the middle. The CDR3 coding sequence is TGTGCCAGCAGCTGGCCTGAAGAGACCCAGTACTTC. This codes for CASSWPEETQYF.

The chain links TRBV6-6 to TRBJ1-5; the match to TRBD1 covers 9 bases. The CDR3 consists of 14 residues. From germline, CDR1 is MNHNY and CDR2 SVGAGI (reference sequence). J lost 3 bases, V lost 9 bases, and 6 bases had no gene match. CDR3 coding DNA: TGTGCCAGTCGCGGGACAGGGACCAATCAGCCCCAGCATTTT. It encodes CASRGTGTNQPQHF.

The chain has TRBV11-2 and TRBJ2-7; 11 bases map to TRBD1. V lost 5 bases and J lost 4; bases outside the gene matches: 7. The germline CDR1 and CDR2 sequences are SGHAT and FQNNGV. This CDR3 is 15 amino acids long. In nucleotides, the CDR3 is TGTGCCAGCAGCCCGGACAGGGGGCGCCTGTACGAGCAGTACTTC. Its protein is CASSPDRGRLYEQYF. Full variable domain (missing parts from reference TRBV11-2 and TRBJ2-7): EAGVAQSPRYKIIEKRQSVAFWCNPISGHATLYWYQQILGQGPKLLIQFQNNGVVDDSQLPKDRFSAERLKGVDSTLKIQPAKLEDSAVYLCASSPDRGRLYEQYFGPGTRLTVT.

The J gene is TRBJ1-4, the V gene TRBV5-4; D is unclear. The CDR3 covers 15 residues. Germline V gene data show CDR1 as SGHNT and CDR2 as YYREEE (reference sequence). Trimming took 3 bases from V and 0 from J, leaving 9 bases between them. As DNA, the CDR3 is TGTGCCAGCAGCTCGGGAGGAGCAACTAATGAAAAACTGTTTTTT. This codes for CASSSGGATNEKLFF.

This chain joins TRBV7-9 and TRBJ2-1; 7 bases fit TRBD1. With 4 bases clipped from V and 8 bases from J, the junction kept 5 bases outside the gene matches. This CDR3 is built from 13 residues. Germline CDR1 SEHNR, CDR2 FQNEAQ (reference sequence). CDR3 DNA sequence: TGTGCCAGCAGCTACCCTGACAGGGATGAGCAGTTCTTC. Protein product: CASSYPDRDEQFF.

This clone was observed a few times. V usage is TRBV2 and J usage is TRBJ1-2; 9 bases map to TRBD1. Germline V lookup: CDR1 SNHLY, CDR2 FYNNEI. V lost 6 bases to trimming and J lost 7 bases; unmatched junction nucleotides: 9. This CDR3 spans 14 amino acids. CDR3 DNA: TGTGCCAGCAGCACCGACAGGGGGTACGGTGGCTACACCTTC. Its translation is CASSTDRGYGGYTF.

This clone has a handful of counts. V gene TRBV5-1 combines with J gene TRBJ1-1; D not resolved. The CDR3 length is 12 residues. The V end lost 1 base, the J end lost 5 bases, and 6 bases lay between the germline ends. Germline CDR1 SGHRS, CDR2 YFSETQ. The CDR3 here is CASSLPGTEAFF. Written as DNA, the CDR3 is TGCGCCAGCAGCTTGCCGGGAACTGAAGCTTTCTTT.

This chain joins TRBV6-5 and TRBJ2-7; 7 bases are shared with TRBD1. CDR1 and CDR2 from the germline V gene are MNHEY and SVGAGI. CDR3 length: 13 amino acids. V shed 5 bases and J 5 bases; nucleotides not matched to a gene: 6. The chain's CDR3 is CASSETGVNEQYF. CDR3 sequence (DNA): TGTGCCAGCAGTGAAACAGGGGTCAACGAGCAGTACTTC.

This clone was counted only a few times. This chain uses TRBV14 with TRBJ2-7, with a possible D match to TRBD1 (6 bases). This CDR3 is built from 13 residues. Trimming removed 4 bases at V and 5 bases at J, with 12 bases between. From germline, CDR1 is SGHDN and CDR2 FVKESK. CDR3 residues: CASSRSTGNEQYF. The DNA for the CDR3 is TGTGCCAGCAGCCGATCTACAGGGAACGAGCAGTACTTC.

The chain recombines TRBV7-2 with TRBJ2-2; 11 bases agree with TRBD2. Germline lookup yields CDR1 SGHTA and CDR2 FQGNSA. CDR3 length equals 17 residues. V trimming: 4 bases; J trimming: 6 bases; junction bases outside the gene matches: 10. The DNA for the CDR3 is TGTGCCAGCAGCTCTAGCGGGAGGCTTTATCTGGCCGGGGAGCTGTTTTTT. Protein: CASSSSGRLYLAGELFF.

This clone is a singleton in its sample. This sequence joins TRBV27 and TRBJ2-2; D perhaps matches TRBD1 (6 bases). V was pared by 2 bases and J by 3 bases, with 7 bases between. Germline V gene data show CDR1 as MNHEY and CDR2 as SMNVEV (reference sequence). The CDR3 loop spans 14 amino acids. As DNA, the CDR3 is TGTGCCAGCAGTTTAAACAGGGACACCGGGGAGCTGTTTTTT. Translated: CASSLNRDTGELFF.

The V and J genes are TRBV30 and TRBJ1-4; 9 bases fit TRBD1. From germline, CDR1 is GTSNPN and CDR2 SVGIG (reference sequence). The length of the CDR3 is 12 residues. V shed 1 base, J shed 11 bases, and the junction held 2 bases outside the gene matches. CDR3 DNA sequence: TGTGCCTGGAGTGATGGACAGGGGAAACTGTTTTTT. As protein: CAWSDGQGKLFF.

The V call is TRBV10-1, the J call TRBJ2-3; TRBD1 matches at 11 bases. Losses at the gene ends were 5 bases for V and 4 bases for J; bases not matched to a gene: 5. Germline CDR1 reads WNHNN; CDR2 reads SYGVQD (reference sequence). The length of the CDR3 is 15 residues. The CDR3: CASSNGQGASDTQYF. The CDR3 region has the DNA TGCGCCAGCAGTAACGGACAGGGGGCATCAGATACGCAGTATTTT.

This rearrangement joins TRBV9 to TRBJ2-7; 10 positions match TRBD1. V lost 0 bases to trimming and J lost 7 bases; unmatched junction nucleotides: 10. Germline CDR1 reads SGDLS; CDR2 reads YYNGEE. CDR3 length equals 16 residues. CDR3: CASSVEGGGTGDEQYF. CDR3 nucleotides: TGTGCCAGCAGCGTAGAGGGGGGAGGGACAGGGGATGAGCAGTACTTC. The entire variable domain, with the rest obtained from reference TRBV9 and TRBJ2-7, is as follows: DSGVTQTPKHLITATGQRVTLRCSPRSGDLSVYWYQQSLDQGLQFLIQYYNGEERAKGNILERFSAQQFPDLHSELNLSSLELGDSALYFCASSVEGGGTGDEQYFGPGTRLTVT.

The rearrangement joins TRBV5-1 to TRBJ1-3; maybe TRBD1 (5 bases). Trimming pared 4 bases from V and 3 bases from J, leaving 14 bases between. Per germline, CDR1 SGHRS and CDR2 YFSETQ. The CDR3 is 15 residues long. CDR3 nucleotides: TGCGCCAGCAGCGACCAGGGCTTAGGTGGAAACACCATATATTTT. Translation gives CASSDQGLGGNTIYF.